This T cell receptor beta chain originates from a study of T-cell memory formation after mild COVID-19. The germline V gene encodes CDR1 SEHNR and CDR2 FQNEAQ (reference sequence). The V end was cut by 6 bases, the J end by 3 bases, with 11 bases between. The CDR3 is made up of 13 amino acids. TCRdb reanalysed the 5' RACE reads using MiXCR and keeps one entry per CDR3 protein. Of around 510,000 distinct CDR3 sequences listed, about a fifth were seen once; the top ten hold roughly 8.1%. Study-wide results and limits: Unconfirmed was the SARS-CoV-2 specificity of second-wave clones that peaked on day 37. Day 15 to 85 contracting clones showed balanced CD4/CD8; later expanders leaned CD4+.

In the case of this clonotype: Its antigen is not known.

The sequencing input was PBMCs or a T cell subset sorted from them (not recorded which). The clonotype comes from an adult woman who had mild COVID-19 (a few samples of this study predate the infection). Cell type and time point are not known. The chain carries TRBV7-9 and TRBJ1-1, with D possibly being TRBD1 (5 bases). In nucleotides, the CDR3 is TGTGCCAGCAGATCTCAGGGTTACACTGAAGCTTTCTTT. Its protein product is CASRSQGYTEAFF.